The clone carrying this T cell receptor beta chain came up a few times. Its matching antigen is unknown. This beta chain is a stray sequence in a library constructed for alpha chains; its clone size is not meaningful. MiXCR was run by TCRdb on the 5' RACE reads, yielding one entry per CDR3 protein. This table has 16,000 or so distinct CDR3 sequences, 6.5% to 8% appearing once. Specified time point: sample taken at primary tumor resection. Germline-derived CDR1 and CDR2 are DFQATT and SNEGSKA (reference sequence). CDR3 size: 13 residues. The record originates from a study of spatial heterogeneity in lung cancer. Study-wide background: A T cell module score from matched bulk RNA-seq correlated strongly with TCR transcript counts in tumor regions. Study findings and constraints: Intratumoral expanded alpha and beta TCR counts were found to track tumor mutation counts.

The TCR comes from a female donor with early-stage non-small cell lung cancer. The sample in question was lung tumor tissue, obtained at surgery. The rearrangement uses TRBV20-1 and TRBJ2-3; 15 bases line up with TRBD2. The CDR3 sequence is CSGTSGGPDTQYF. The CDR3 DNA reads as TGCAGCGGGACTAGCGGGGGGCCAGATACGCAGTATTTT.